Each of the 22 T cell receptor beta chains below was sequenced from the same sample in a study of T cell repertoires in cytomegalovirus infection. TCRdb re-derived calls from the reads in MiXCR, one entry per CDR3 protein. This table holds some 300,000 distinct CDR3 sequences, 15% to 20% found once. Material for sequencing was PBMCs. All receptors derive from a human donor in good health (CMV status not recorded). Some clones in this sample may be carry-over from other donors' samples.

V and J are TRBV20-1 and TRBJ2-3; 8 nucleotides match TRBD2. CDR1 is DFQATT, CDR2 SNEGSKA, per germline (reference sequence). Losses at the gene ends were 6 bases for V and 6 bases for J; bases not matched to a gene: 11. The CDR3 consists of 14 residues. CDR3 in DNA: TGCAGTGCGGAAAGGCCGGGGGGGCCCGATACGCAGTATTTT. Its translation: CSAERPGGPDTQYF.

In its sample, this clonotype was seen many times. J is TRBJ1-5 and V is TRBV7-2; D gene uncertain. CDR1 and CDR2 (germline): SGHTA, FQGNSA. V dropped 1 base and J dropped 6 bases, with 10 bases sitting between them. CDR3 length equals 14 residues. CDR3 DNA: TGTGCCAGCAGCTTAGATTATAGGAGTCAGCCCCAGCATTTT. Translating gives CASSLDYRSQPQHF.

The chain joins TRBV19 to TRBJ1-1, with D tentatively TRBD1 (6 bases). Germline V CDR1 and CDR2: LNHDA, SQIVND (reference sequence). The CDR3 is 18 amino acids. Trimming left V 4 bases short and J 0 bases short, with 21 bases between. The CDR3 is CASSNLGGGFELNTEAFF. The CDR3 DNA reads TGTGCCAGTAGTAACCTGGGAGGGGGGTTTGAACTGAACACTGAAGCTTTCTTT.

This clonotype was seen repeatedly, ten times or more. J is TRBJ1-5 and V is TRBV4-2; D gene ambiguous. In germline, CDR1 is LGHNA, CDR2 YNFKEQ. V was cut by 2 bases and J by 0 bases, with 5 bases left in between. The CDR3 loop spans 14 amino acids. In nucleotides, the CDR3 is TGTGCCAGCAGCCAAATTGATAGCAATCAGCCCCAGCATTTT. Protein: CASSQIDSNQPQHF.

About this clonotype itself: Germline and junction disagree at one end, which may indicate a read error. V gene TRBV19 combines with J gene TRBJ1-5; perhaps TRBD1 as D (6 bases). The CDR3 has 14 amino acids. Germline V gene data show CDR1 as LNHDA and CDR2 as SQIVND (reference sequence). The CDR3 region is CASSPTGRNQPLHF. The CDR3 coding sequence is TGTGCCAGTAGTCCAACAGGGCGCAATCAGCCCCTGCATTTT.

This clonotype was seen many times. V gene TRBV6-6 combines with J gene TRBJ2-5, with unresolved D. V was trimmed by 0 bases and J by 0 bases, leaving 11 bases between them. Germline CDR1 is MNHNY and CDR2 is SVGAGI (reference sequence). CDR3 length: 16 residues. The CDR3 coding sequence is TGTGCCAGCAGTTACTCGATGGCCCTCTACCAAGAGACCCAGTACTTC. This translates into CASSYSMALYQETQYF.

The chain joins TRBV6-1 to TRBJ1-6; no definite D call. The V gene lost 5 bases and the J gene lost 4 bases, with 21 bases spanning the gap. Per the germline V gene, CDR1 is MNHNS and CDR2 is SASEGT. The CDR3 totals 18 residues. The CDR3 protein is CASSYRPPERAYNSPLHF. CDR3 DNA: TGTGCCAGCAGTTACAGACCCCCCGAGCGGGCTTATAATTCACCCCTCCACTTT.

This clonotype has a handful of counts. V usage is TRBV6-2 or TRBV6-3 and J usage is TRBJ1-1, with 10 nucleotides matching TRBD1. Germline assignment: CDR1 MNHEY and CDR2 SVGEGT. The V gene end was trimmed by 5 bases and the J gene end by 5 bases; junction bases not matched to a gene: 17. The CDR3 totals 18 residues. The CDR3 sequence is CASSETGTGAFSLTEAFF. The DNA of the CDR3 is TGTGCCAGCAGTGAAACCGGGACAGGGGCTTTTAGCCTAACTGAAGCTTTCTTT.

This clonotype came up many times. CDR3 loop: CASSSTIAWTGGSQGTGELFF. CDR3 sequence (DNA): TGTGCCAGCAGCTCAACGATCGCATGGACAGGGGGGTCGCAAGGCACCGGGGAGCTGTTTTTT. The rearrangement joins TRBV7-8 to TRBJ2-2, with 10 nucleotides matching TRBD1. The CDR3 runs 21 residues. Germline-derived CDR1 and CDR2 are SGHVS and FQNEAQ. V was clipped by 4 bases and J by 4 bases; unmatched bases: 21.

This chain joins TRBV4-3 and TRBJ2-1; 16 bases are shared with TRBD2. The CDR3 extends over 18 amino acids. The germline gives CDR1 LGHNA, CDR2 YSLEER. After removal of 4 bases from V and 6 bases from J, the junction contained 9 bases not matched to a gene. Written as DNA, the CDR3 is TGCGCCAGCAGCCTCGGGACTAGCGGGGGGGGTTGGGGCAATGAGCAGTTCTTC. Protein product: CASSLGTSGGGWGNEQFF.

This clonotype has ten or more counts. The V and J genes are TRBV19 and TRBJ2-5; D unclear. The V and J ends lost 8 bases and 4 bases respectively, with 14 bases between them. Germline CDR1 reads LNHDA; CDR2 reads SQIVND (reference sequence). The CDR3 covers 13 residues. For the CDR3, the DNA is TGTGCCAGTTCGTGGCAGTCCGCAGAGACCCAGTACTTC. It is translated as CASSWQSAETQYF.

The V and J genes are TRBV20-1 and TRBJ2-4; 9 bases line up with TRBD1. The germline V gene has CDR1 DFQATT and CDR2 SNEGSKA (reference sequence). The length of the CDR3 is 12 residues. The junction had 4 bases not matched to a gene; V was cut back by 4 bases and J by 9 bases. This CDR3 reads CSAKDRGVIQYF. The CDR3 bases are TGCAGTGCTAAAGACAGGGGGGTCATTCAGTACTTC.

The chain employs TRBV27 and TRBJ2-7, with a weak D call TRBD1 (7 bases). Trimming removed 0 bases at V and 2 bases at J, with 11 bases between. CDR1 and CDR2 from the germline V gene are MNHEY and SMNVEV (reference sequence). The CDR3 loop spans 15 amino acids. The CDR3, as DNA: TGTGCCAGCAGTTTATCCCAGGGGGGTGCCTACGAGCAGTACTTC. Translated, it gives CASSLSQGGAYEQYF.

At least ten counts were recorded for this clonotype. This chain links TRBV7-2 with TRBJ1-5, with 10 nucleotides matching TRBD1. Trimming at V came to 3 bases and at J to 7 bases, leaving 3 bases not matched to a gene. The V gene's germline CDR1 is SGHTA and CDR2 FQGNSA. The CDR3 is made up of 14 amino acids. CDR3 sequence reads: CASSLTGGGQPQHF. CDR3 DNA sequence: TGTGCCAGCAGCTTGACAGGGGGCGGACAGCCCCAGCATTTT.

This clonotype has just a few counts. This chain uses TRBV28 with TRBJ1-3, with D tentatively TRBD1 (5 bases). Trimming took off 2 bases at V and 7 bases at J, with 12 bases between the two ends. The CDR3 extends over 14 amino acids. Germline V lookup: CDR1 MDHEN, CDR2 SYDVKM. CDR3 nucleotide sequence: TGTGCCAGCAGTTTAGGGGCAGGATTGAACACCATATATTTT. This translates into CASSLGAGLNTIYF.

This chain links TRBV25-1 with TRBJ2-6; 7 positions agree with TRBD1. CDR1 and CDR2 from the germline V gene are MGHDK and SYGVNS. The junction had 8 bases not matched to a gene; V was cut back by 2 bases and J by 4 bases. The CDR3 has 17 residues. CDR3 region: CASSERTGHSGANVLTF. The CDR3 region has the DNA TGTGCCAGCAGTGAAAGGACAGGTCATTCGGGGGCCAACGTCCTGACTTTC. The whole variable domain, filled in from reference TRBV25-1 and TRBJ2-6, reads EADIYQTPRYLVIGTGKKITLECSQTMGHDKMYWYQQDPGMELHLIHYSYGVNSTEKGDLSSESTVSRIRTEHFPLTLESARPSHTSQYLCASSERTGHSGANVLTFGAGSRLTVL.

This clonotype has a count of ten or more. The chain links TRBV12-3 or TRBV12-4 to TRBJ2-7; no clear D gene. This CDR3 comprises 13 residues. V lost 5 bases and J lost 5, with 13 bases in between. CDR3 region: CASSLTRPHEQYF. The CDR3 bases are TGTGCCAGCAGTCTAACCCGGCCCCACGAGCAGTACTTC.

This clonotype was seen many times. The rearrangement links TRBV7-2 to TRBJ1-2; TRBD1 might be the D (5 bases). V was pared by 1 base and J by 6 bases, with 15 bases between. This CDR3 region has 15 residues. CDR1 is SGHTA and CDR2 is FQGNSA in the germline V gene. Here the CDR3 DNA reads TGTGCCAGCAGCTTAGGAACAGGAAGGGTTGATGGCTACACCTTC. It specifies CASSLGTGRVDGYTF.

This clonotype was found a few times. The chain recombines TRBV19 with TRBJ2-1, with a weak D call TRBD2 (7 bases). Trimming removed 6 bases at V and 8 bases at J, with 20 bases between. Germline loops: CDR1 LNHDA, CDR2 SQIVND (reference sequence). The CDR3 runs to 15 residues. The CDR3 loop reads CASREETSRGHEQFF. CDR3 bases: TGTGCCAGTAGGGAAGAGACTAGCAGGGGCCATGAGCAGTTCTTC.

In its sample, this clonotype was seen a few times. This chain links TRBV12-3 or TRBV12-4 with TRBJ1-5, with D unclear. The CDR3 spans 13 residues. The V end was cut by 4 bases, the J end by 5 bases, with 9 bases between. The CDR3 DNA sequence: TGTGCCAGCAGTTCCAACTATGATCAGCCCCAGCATTTT. Translation: CASSSNYDQPQHF.

This clonotype was found many times. This sequence joins TRBV7-2 and TRBJ2-3, with TRBD2 matching over 8 bases. Germline loops: CDR1 SGHTA, CDR2 FQGNSA. This CDR3 is built from 15 residues. V trimming: 5 bases; J trimming: 5 bases; junction bases outside the gene matches: 9. The chain's CDR3 is CASSPGGSLRDTQYF. For the CDR3, the DNA is TGTGCCAGCAGCCCGGGGGGGAGCTTGAGAGATACGCAGTATTTT. The variable domain in full, completed from reference TRBV7-2 and TRBJ2-3, reads GAGVSQSPSNKVTEKGKDVELRCDPISGHTALYWYRQSLGQGLEFLIYFQGNSAPDKSGLPSDRFSAERTGGSVSTLTIQRTQQEDSAVYLCASSPGGSLRDTQYFGPGTRLTVL.

This clonotype was counted only a few times. The chain uses TRBV6-6 and TRBJ2-2; 8 positions agree with TRBD1. CDR3 length: 15 residues. From germline, CDR1 is MNHNY and CDR2 SVGAGI (reference sequence). V was clipped by 4 bases and J by 6 bases; unmatched bases: 7. CDR3 DNA sequence: TGTGCCAGCAGTTCTACAGGGGGATTCGCCGGGGAGCTGTTTTTT. Residues: CASSSTGGFAGELFF.